The T cell receptor (beta chain) described here comes from a study of OX40 agonist ivuxolimab in advanced cancers. Study background: Ivuxolimab, an antibody acting as an agonist of OX40 (CD134), was used to treat patients. Three patients, one with hepatocellular carcinoma and two with cutaneous melanoma, achieved partial responses.

Germline CDR1 reads SGHAT; CDR2 reads FQDESV (reference sequence). The length of the CDR3 is 12 residues. Trimming stripped 3 bases from V and 12 bases from J, with 14 bases between. This clone was counted a single time. What it binds is not known. General study results and limits: At 0.1-3.0 mg/kg, partial responders had clonal expansion among the lowest observed. CD4+ and CD8+ T cells in blood underwent clonal expansion by week 6 at 0.1 to 3.0 mg/kg.

Only in-frame clones appear in the TCRdb table, and some are missing; sequencing was by immunoSEQ multiplex PCR. There are tens of thousands of clones in the sample; approximately 87% occur only once, and around 7.5% lies in the top ten. The clonotype was recovered from an adult with an advanced solid tumor such as melanoma, head and neck, liver or kidney cancer. Sequences were derived from CD4+ or CD8+ T cells sorted from blood, sampled in a trial of the OX40 agonist ivuxolimab. J is TRBJ1-1 and V is TRBV11-1; D is unresolved. CDR3 sequence reads: CASSLGGRVPFF. The CDR3 nucleotides are TGTGCCAGCAGCTTGGGCGGGCGGGTGCCTTTCTTT.